These 3 T cell receptor beta chains came from one sample sequenced in a study of cytomegalovirus exposure and HLA in healthy donors. PCR used 60 Vbeta primers and 13 Jbeta primers. The method was immunoSEQ multiplex PCR; TCRdb's version includes in-frame clones alone and lacks a portion of them. The repertoire shows around 51,000 clones; the top ten hold 2.1%. The sequenced sample was PBMCs. The receptors here all came from a woman in her 40s in good health and CMV-seronegative.

The chain recombines TRBV6-9 with TRBJ1-2; no reliable D call. Per the germline V gene, CDR1 is MNHGY and CDR2 is SVAAGI. Trimming took 2 bases from V and 2 from J, leaving 12 bases between them. The CDR3 totals 15 residues. The CDR3 is CASSYGAQTNYGYTF. CDR3 sequence (DNA): TGTGCCAGCAGTTATGGTGCACAGACAAACTATGGCTACACCTTC.

CDR3 sequence (DNA): TGTGCTAGTGGTTTGGGACAGGGAGCTAATTCACCCCTCCACTTT. It encodes CASGLGQGANSPLHF. The chain is built from TRBV12-5 and TRBJ1-6; 7 nucleotides match TRBD1. Germline lookup yields CDR1 LGHNT and CDR2 FRNRAP. This CDR3 is built from 15 residues. The V gene end was trimmed by 1 base and the J gene end by 6 bases; junction bases not matched to a gene: 3.

This clone is classed as medium-sized by frequency. Other DNA sequences in this sample translate to the same CDR3. The rearrangement uses TRBV9 and TRBJ2-1; 7 nucleotides line up with TRBD2. With 4 bases clipped from V and 7 bases from J, the junction kept 8 bases outside the gene matches. This CDR3 is 14 amino acids long. CDR1 SGDLS and CDR2 YYNGEE come from the germline V gene. CDR3 in amino acids: CASSPVREGNEQFF. The CDR3 DNA sequence: TGTGCCAGCAGCCCCGTCAGGGAGGGAAATGAGCAGTTCTTC.